These 31 T cell receptor beta chains came from one sample sequenced in a study of identical twins. TCRdb processed the 5' RACE reads anew with MiXCR; each CDR3 protein has one entry. The sample carries just under 550,000 distinct CDR3 sequences, around 15% recorded once. These data also featured in a second study, about yellow fever vaccine responses in identical twins.

Specimen: CD4+ T cells sorted from blood. The source is a woman aged 18-29 years in good health.

This rearrangement joins TRBV12-3 or TRBV12-4 to TRBJ1-1; no definite D call. The V and J ends lost 7 bases and 5 bases respectively, with 11 bases between them. CDR3 length equals 12 residues. The CDR3 DNA follows: TGTGCCAGCAAAAGGGAGTTAACTGAAGCTTTCTTT. It translates to CASKRELTEAFF.

The chain combines TRBV6-1 with TRBJ2-7; D gene ambiguous. CDR3 size: 13 residues. Trimming took off 2 bases at V and 3 bases at J, with 8 bases between the two ends. Germline CDR1 and CDR2: MNHNS and SASEGT. CDR3 residues: CASSELSFYEQYV. The CDR3, as DNA: TGTGCCAGCAGTGAACTTAGTTTCTACGAGCAGTACGTC.

The rearrangement links TRBV6-1 to TRBJ2-5, with TRBD1 as a possible D gene (6 bases). Per the germline V gene, CDR1 is MNHNS and CDR2 is SASEGT. Trimming left V 9 bases short and J 5 bases short, with 19 bases between. This CDR3 comprises 14 residues. CDR3 DNA: TGTGCCAGACCCCCCACAGGGAGAGAGGAGACCCAGTACTTC. It specifies CARPPTGREETQYF.

This clonotype has only a few counts. The rearrangement links TRBV12-3 or TRBV12-4 to TRBJ1-2; D not certain. Deletions cut 5 bases from V and 4 bases from J, with 8 bases between. CDR3 length: 12 residues. CDR3 sequence reads: CASSATSYGYTF. DNA for the CDR3: TGTGCCAGCAGTGCAACAAGCTATGGCTACACCTTC.

V is TRBV6-6 and J is TRBJ2-4; D unclear. The CDR3 spans 13 residues. V was trimmed by 6 bases and J by 6 bases, leaving 12 bases between them. Looked up from germline, CDR1 is MNHNY and CDR2 is SVGAGI (reference sequence). CDR3 nucleotides: TGTGCCAGCAGCGATAGCCCCCCAAACATTCAGTACTTC. Translating it yields CASSDSPPNIQYF.

This clonotype was detected a few times. The rearrangement uses TRBV12-3 or TRBV12-4 and TRBJ1-2; tentatively, D is TRBD1 (5 bases). The CDR3 is 15 residues long. V was pared by 6 bases and J by 7 bases, with 21 bases between. CDR3 DNA sequence: TGTGCCAGCAGCCGTCGACAGAGGGAAGGAGGTGGCTACACCTTC. It encodes CASSRRQREGGGYTF.

The genes are TRBV7-8 and TRBJ2-1; D is possibly TRBD2 (5 bases). V was cut by 5 bases and J by 6 bases, with 20 bases left in between. Germline CDR1 is SGHVS and CDR2 is FQNEAQ. The CDR3 is 16 amino acids. CDR3 region: CASSLRVAKHRNEQFF. The CDR3 DNA reads TGTGCCAGCAGCCTTCGGGTAGCGAAGCATCGCAATGAGCAGTTCTTC.

This clonotype was picked up a small number of times. V gene TRBV20-1 combines with J gene TRBJ2-2, with D perhaps TRBD1 (5 bases). Trimming stripped 0 bases from V and 6 bases from J, with 5 bases between. The length of the CDR3 is 12 residues. Germline CDR1 reads DFQATT; CDR2 reads SNEGSKA (reference sequence). CDR3 protein: CSAREGPGELFF. DNA of the CDR3: TGCAGTGCTAGAGAGGGGCCCGGGGAGCTGTTTTTT.

This clonotype was seen a handful of times. This sequence joins TRBV15 and TRBJ2-3, with TRBD2 as a possible D gene (5 bases). Germline CDR1 and CDR2: LNHNV and YYDKDF (reference sequence). Trimming shortened V by 2 bases and J by 4 bases, and 13 bases separated the two germline ends. The CDR3 is made up of 15 amino acids. This chain's CDR3 is CATSRRGSLSDTQYF. CDR3 sequence (DNA): TGTGCCACCAGCAGACGCGGGTCCCTTTCAGATACGCAGTATTTT. Full variable domain (missing parts from reference TRBV15 and TRBJ2-3): DAMVIQNPRYQVTQFGKPVTLSCSQTLNHNVMYWYQQKSSQAPKLLFHYYDKDFNNEADTPDNFQSRRPNTSFCFLDIRSPGLGDTAMYLCATSRRGSLSDTQYFGPGTRLTVL.

This chain joins TRBV7-9 and TRBJ1-6; D remains unclear. With 6 bases removed from V and 10 bases from J, the gap between germline ends came to 10 bases. The CDR3 has 12 amino acids. Germline assignment: CDR1 SEHNR and CDR2 FQNEAQ (reference sequence). CDR3 nucleotide sequence: TGTGCCAGCAGTAACGTCCTATCACCCCTCCACTTT. This translates into CASSNVLSPLHF.

This chain links TRBV5-1 with TRBJ2-1; 7 bases agree with TRBD1. CDR3 length equals 16 residues. Unmatched junction bases numbered 13, after V lost 3 bases and J lost 7 bases. Per the germline V gene, CDR1 is SGHRS and CDR2 is YFSETQ. This CDR3 is CASSSTTLGTANEQFF. DNA of the CDR3: TGCGCCAGCAGCTCCACTACTTTAGGGACAGCTAATGAGCAGTTCTTC. The full variable domain, with the rest looked up from reference TRBV5-1 and TRBJ2-1, is KAGVTQTPRYLIKTRGQQVTLSCSPISGHRSVSWYQQTPGQGLQFLFEYFSETQRNKGNFPGRFSGRQFSNSRSEMNVSTLELGDSALYLCASSSTTLGTANEQFFGPGTRLTVL.

CDR3 sequence: CASSPEGLAGARTDTQYF. CDR3 sequence (DNA): TGTGCCAGCTCACCGGAGGGACTAGCGGGGGCCCGCACAGATACGCAGTATTTT. The chain recombines TRBV18 with TRBJ2-3, with TRBD2 matching 14 bases. J gave up 1 base and V 3 bases, and 6 bases lay outside the gene matches. The CDR3 extends over 18 amino acids. Germline V lookup: CDR1 KGHSH, CDR2 LQKENI.

This clonotype was counted many times. The V call is TRBV12-3 or TRBV12-4, the J call TRBJ2-5; D possibly corresponds to TRBD1 (6 bases). V lost 4 bases, J lost 0 bases, and 9 bases lay in between. The CDR3 is 14 amino acids. The CDR3 here is CASSYRTDQETQYF. Here the CDR3 DNA reads TGTGCCAGCAGTTACCGGACAGACCAAGAGACCCAGTACTTC.

This clonotype was found a few times. The chain joins TRBV12-3 or TRBV12-4 to TRBJ2-2; 8 bases agree with TRBD2. Trimming removed 1 base from V and 6 bases from J; junction bases left unmatched: 7. This CDR3 has 16 residues. CDR3 in DNA: TGTGCCAGCAGTTTAGGGGGCGGGAGGTCCTCCGGGGAGCTGTTTTTT. Its protein is CASSLGGGRSSGELFF.

This clonotype was detected a few times. This CDR3 is CASSLGLAGVVGELFF. In DNA, the CDR3 is TGTGCCAGCAGTTTGGGGTTAGCGGGAGTGGTCGGGGAGCTGTTTTTT. J is TRBJ2-2 and V is TRBV12-3 or TRBV12-4, with TRBD2 matching over 9 bases. With V trimmed by 3 bases and J by 7 bases, 9 bases remained unmatched. This CDR3 is 16 amino acids long.

This chain joins TRBV5-1 and TRBJ2-4, with D perhaps TRBD2 (6 bases). Germline CDR1 reads SGHRS; CDR2 reads YFSETQ. The CDR3 loop spans 13 amino acids. V was cut by 0 bases and J by 9 bases, with 10 bases left in between. The CDR3 spells CASSLAGEGIQYF. The DNA of the CDR3 is TGCGCCAGCAGCTTGGCGGGGGAAGGCATTCAGTACTTC.

The V call is TRBV11-2, the J call TRBJ2-1; maybe TRBD1 (6 bases). Germline loops: CDR1 SGHAT, CDR2 FQNNGV. The V end was cut by 1 base, the J end by 7 bases, with 23 bases between. The CDR3 contains 18 residues. This CDR3 reads CASSLVVLGGFFRNEQFF. CDR3 coding DNA: TGTGCCAGCAGCTTAGTCGTACTAGGGGGTTTCTTCCGTAATGAGCAGTTCTTC.

This clonotype was recorded only once. This rearrangement joins TRBV9 to TRBJ2-1; D may be TRBD1 (6 bases). This CDR3 has 15 amino acids. The V end lost 4 bases, the J end lost 6 bases, and 17 bases lay between the germline ends. The germline V gene encodes CDR1 SGDLS and CDR2 YYNGEE. CDR3 sequence reads: CASSFRGLESNEQFF. Written as DNA, the CDR3 is TGTGCCAGCAGCTTCAGGGGTCTGGAGAGCAATGAGCAGTTCTTC.

The V call is TRBV5-5, the J call TRBJ1-5, with a tentative D call TRBD1 (6 bases). The CDR3 loop spans 14 amino acids. V gave up 0 bases and J gave up 5 bases, with 9 bases separating them. Germline CDR1 SGHKS, CDR2 YYEKEE (reference sequence). The CDR3 DNA sequence: TGTGCCAGCAGCTTGGTCTCAGGGGATCAGCCCCAGCATTTT. Protein: CASSLVSGDQPQHF. The full variable domain, rest sourced from reference TRBV5-5 and TRBJ1-5, is DAGVTQSPTHLIKTRGQQVTLRCSPISGHKSVSWYQQVLGQGPQFIFQYYEKEERGRGNFPDRFSARQFPNYSSELNVNALLLGDSALYLCASSLVSGDQPQHFGDGTRLSIL.

Remarks on this clonotype: An end of the junction does not agree with germline; a read error may underlie this. This chain links TRBV27 with TRBJ1-1; D gene uncertain. Germline V gene sequence: CDR1 MNHEY, CDR2 SMNVEV (reference sequence). This CDR3 is 14 amino acids long. The DNA of the CDR3 is TGTGCCAGCAGTTTATATCCAGTAAACACTGAATCTTTCTTT. This translates into CASSLYPVNTESFF.

This clonotype was observed a handful of times. The chain uses TRBV28 and TRBJ2-7; TRBD2 matches 8 bases. J was trimmed by 1 base and V by 3 bases; bases with no gene match: 8. CDR1 is MDHEN and CDR2 is SYDVKM in the germline V gene. This CDR3 contains 16 residues. In DNA form, the CDR3 reads TGTGCCAGCAGTTTTGGTCTAGCGGGCCAGTCCTACGAGCAGTACTTC. Encoded protein: CASSFGLAGQSYEQYF.

This clonotype was counted only a few times. The CDR3 here is CASSVGVATTGELFF. CDR3 sequence (DNA): TGTGCCAGCAGCGTAGGGGTAGCAACGACCGGGGAGCTGTTTTTT. The J gene is TRBJ2-2, the V gene TRBV9; D gene uncertain. CDR3 size: 15 residues. The V gene's germline CDR1 is SGDLS and CDR2 YYNGEE. Trimming cost V 0 bases and J 5 bases, with 11 bases left between them.

The V gene is TRBV18, the J gene TRBJ2-7; TRBD2 matches at 10 bases. The CDR3 contains 16 residues. Per germline, CDR1 KGHSH and CDR2 LQKENI. The V and J ends lost 3 bases and 4 bases, in that order; junction bases with no gene match: 9. CDR3 amino acids: CASSPPGLAEGYEQYF. As DNA, the CDR3 is TGTGCCAGCTCACCCCCCGGACTAGCGGAGGGTTACGAGCAGTACTTC.

This clonotype was seen at least ten times. The chain's CDR3 is CATSRENSPLHF. CDR3 nucleotides: TGTGCCACCAGCAGAGAAAATTCACCCCTCCACTTT. This chain connects TRBV15 to TRBJ1-6; D unresolved. From germline, CDR1 is LNHNV and CDR2 YYDKDF (reference sequence). This CDR3 comprises 12 residues. The germline V and J ends were trimmed by 0 bases and 7 bases, with 1 base remaining between them.

The V call is TRBV20-1, the J call TRBJ2-1; D uncertain. CDR3 size: 13 residues. V shed 3 bases and J shed 5 bases, with 11 bases lying between them. Germline CDR1 DFQATT, CDR2 SNEGSKA (reference sequence). This CDR3 is CSASKDVDNEQFF. CDR3 nucleotide sequence: TGCAGTGCTAGTAAAGACGTCGACAATGAGCAGTTCTTC.

The chain combines TRBV7-9 with TRBJ2-1; 9 bases match TRBD2. The CDR3 loop spans 15 amino acids. The junction had 5 bases not matched to a gene; V was cut back by 5 bases and J by 3 bases. In germline, CDR1 is SEHNR, CDR2 FQNEAQ (reference sequence). CDR3 sequence reads: CASSPGTSYYNEQFF. The CDR3 DNA sequence: TGTGCCAGCAGCCCCGGGACTAGCTACTACAATGAGCAGTTCTTC.

The CDR3: CASSARSSGHNTDTQYF. The CDR3, as DNA: TGTGCCAGCAGTGCCCGGTCTAGCGGGCATAACACAGATACGCAGTATTTT. V and J are TRBV6-1 and TRBJ2-3, with 8 nucleotides matching TRBD2. V was pared by 4 bases and J by 2 bases, with 11 bases of the junction left unmatched. This CDR3 region has 17 residues. Germline V lookup: CDR1 MNHNS, CDR2 SASEGT.

In its sample, this clonotype was seen a few times. This chain connects TRBV29-1 to TRBJ2-1; the D is unclear. V gave up 6 bases and J gave up 7 bases, with 10 bases separating them. Germline values: CDR1 SQVTM, CDR2 ANQGSEA. The CDR3 consists of 11 residues. CDR3 sequence: CSVEMTNEQFF. CDR3 nucleotides: TGCAGCGTCGAGATGACTAATGAGCAGTTCTTC.

V and J are TRBV12-3 or TRBV12-4 and TRBJ2-5; TRBD1 or TRBD2 may be the D gene (5 bases each). V was clipped by 6 bases and J by 4 bases, with 15 bases between them. CDR3 length: 14 amino acids. Here the CDR3 reads CASSRDRVRETQYF. In DNA form, the CDR3 reads TGTGCCAGCAGCCGGGACCGGGTCCGAGAGACCCAGTACTTC.

This clonotype has a count of ten or more. The chain links TRBV12-3 or TRBV12-4 to TRBJ2-2, with no clear D. Trimming stripped 7 bases from V and 6 bases from J, with 9 bases between. The CDR3 has 12 residues. The CDR3 DNA follows: TGTGCCAGCACGAAAGTAGCCGGGGAGCTGTTTTTT. Protein sequence: CASTKVAGELFF.

This clonotype was observed a handful of times. V and J are TRBV5-1 and TRBJ1-1, with D possibly matching TRBD1 (5 bases). Per the germline V gene, CDR1 is SGHRS and CDR2 is YFSETQ. V lost 0 bases and J 7 bases, leaving 10 bases between the germline ends. This CDR3 has 13 amino acids. The CDR3 coding sequence is TGCGCCAGCAGCTTGGACCAGGGTGGTGAAGCTTTCTTT. It is translated as CASSLDQGGEAFF.